This T cell receptor beta chain was sequenced during a study of T cell responses to AZD1222 COVID-19 vaccine. This clone was counted once. Its specificity is not known. Study-wide findings and caveats: It should be noted that donors were predominantly white British and more often female, and clonal diversity was possibly underestimated. Recipients of two AZD1222 doses showed rising Spike-specific TCR breadth and depth. There were vaccine-associated CD4 TCRs across spike, dominant at 160-218 and 743-854. Seropositive status at baseline applied to only a handful of AZD1222 recipients.

The CDR3 length is 14 residues. Deletions cut 1 base from V and 5 bases from J, with 12 bases between. Germline V gene sequence: CDR1 SGHNT, CDR2 YYREEE (reference sequence). Profiled with immunoSEQ multiplex PCR; TCRdb holds only in-frame clones, not every one. This sample has some 150,000 clones; 70% to 90% occur once, and the top ten carry approximately 5.6%. The material was peripheral blood, obtained 28 days after the second dose of the MenACWY control vaccine. The chain combines TRBV5-4 with TRBJ1-1, with unresolved D. The receptor was isolated from an adult who received the MenACWY meningococcal vaccine as a control. The CDR3 nucleotides are TGTGCCAGCAGCTTGAGGGTTTCAGGAACTGAAGCTTTCTTT. Its protein product is CASSLRVSGTEAFF. The variable domain in full, completed from reference TRBV5-4 and TRBJ1-1, reads ETGVTQSPTHLIKTRGQQVTLRCSSQSGHNTVSWYQQALGQGPQFIFQYYREEENGRGNFPPRFSGLQFPNYSSELNVNALELDDSALYLCASSLRVSGTEAFFGQGTRLTVV.